The sample holds one count of the clone carrying this TCR beta chain. Study processing details: Estimated nucleated cell counts came from reference gene primer amplification. Using immunoSEQ multiplex PCR, the repertoire was profiled, and TCRdb retains in-frame clones only, with some absent. V and J calls and clone size are those listed in that table; D and trimming were worked out from the DNA. This table has tens of thousands of clones, around 90% appearing once. Trimming left V 0 bases short and J 1 base short, with 9 bases between. CDR1 and CDR2 from the germline V gene are MNHEY and SVGAGI. This CDR3 has 16 residues. The data belong to a study of blood T cell repertoires in COVID-19. Overall study context: COVID-19 samples, acute and convalescent, were from the United States, Italy and Spain. The cDNA or gDNA used as material had been derived from T cells, B-cell-depleted T cells, or PBMCs.

The chain employs TRBV6-5 and TRBJ2-2, with a tentative D call TRBD1 (6 bases). Input material: peripheral blood. The sequence derives from a human donor in a cohort sampled during active COVID-19. The chain's CDR3 is CASSYSFRGNTGELFF. DNA for the CDR3: TGTGCCAGCAGTTACTCGTTCAGGGGGAACACCGGGGAGCTGTTTTTT.